This T cell receptor beta chain appears in the sequencing data of a study of CD8+CD57+ T cells in acquired aplastic anemia. Turning to this clonotype: A read error is possible here, since a much larger clone lies one base away.

The CDR3 sequence is 16 residues long. Germline V gene sequence: CDR1 LNHNV, CDR2 YYDKDF (reference sequence). CDR3 and TCR beta VDJ profiling relied on a genomic DNA template. Each CDR3 protein gets one entry after TCRdb re-called the reads with MiXCR. The table has about 110,000 distinct CDR3 sequences, around 50% seen once. The sample taken for sequencing was sorted CD4+, CD8+, or CD8+CD57+ T cells (not recorded which) from PBMCs. The V and J genes are TRBV15 and TRBJ1-3, with TRBD1 matching 7 bases. This TCR derives from a human donor in good health, serving as a control. DNA of the CDR3: TGTGCCACCGGCAGAGAACAGGGGACACCTGGAAACACCATATATTTT. Translating gives CATGREQGTPGNTIYF.